The entry that follows covers one TCR beta chain sequence. The data stem from a study of blood T cell repertoires in COVID-19. Study overall: The United States, Italy and Spain were the sources of the acute and convalescent COVID-19 samples. The analysed material was cDNA or gDNA that came from T cells, B-cell-depleted T cells, or PBMCs.

V lost 0 bases, J lost 2 bases, and 4 bases stayed unmatched. The CDR3 is 15 amino acids. Germline V lookup: CDR1 LGHNA, CDR2 YNFKEQ. Methods used by the authors: Counts of nucleated cells, estimated from reference gene primer amplification, were obtained. Using immunoSEQ multiplex PCR, the repertoire was profiled, and TCRdb retains in-frame clones only, with some absent. D and trimming come from the DNA, and the V and J calls and clone size come from that table. Seen here are about 69,000 clones, roughly 73% observed once, and the top ten hold around 47%. The chain employs TRBV4-2 and TRBJ2-7, with 7 bases fitting TRBD1. This TCR was sampled from a human donor in a cohort sampled during active COVID-19. The sequenced sample consisted of peripheral blood. The CDR3 DNA reads TGTGCCAGCAGCCAAGACCGGACAGGAACCTACGAGCAGTACTTC. Its translation is CASSQDRTGTYEQYF.